This TCR beta chain is drawn from a study of CD8 T cells in ankylosing spondylitis. One entry per CDR3 protein, called by TCRdb with MiXCR from the 5' RACE reads. The repertoire includes around 140,000 distinct CDR3 sequences, 11% of them detected once, and around 4.1% sits in the top ten. The CDR3 has 13 residues. Looked up from germline, CDR1 is KGHSH and CDR2 is LQKENI. In the case of this clonotype: A single base separates this from a much larger clone, so it may be a read error.

Sequencing input: blood, either unsorted or a sorted T cell fraction (not recorded which). V usage is TRBV18 and J usage is TRBJ2-7, with D perhaps being TRBD1 or TRBD2 (5 bases each). The origin of this receptor is a female donor with ankylosing spondylitis or in good health (not recorded which). The CDR3 loop reads CTSSWDGAYEQYF. CDR3 coding DNA: TGTACCAGCTCATGGGACGGAGCTTACGAGCAGTACTTC.